The sequence of this T cell receptor beta chain was determined in a study of spatial heterogeneity in lung cancer. The wider study: Sequencing consistently turned up more beta-chain sequences than alpha-chain sequences.

TCRdb reprocessed the 5' RACE reads via MiXCR and lists one record per CDR3 protein. This sample yields about 92,000 distinct CDR3 sequences, of which less than 15% are seen a single time; about 38% belongs to the top ten. Time point denoted: sample taken at primary tumor resection. The input material, whole RNA from tumor, nontumor lung or frozen PBMC, was sequenced unsorted. CDR3 length: 15 amino acids. V shed 5 bases and J shed 0 bases, with 11 bases lying between them. This chain uses TRBV12-3 or TRBV12-4 with TRBJ1-5, with D tentatively TRBD1 (6 bases). The sequencing here drew on PBMCs, taken at surgery. The receptor comes from a male donor with early-stage non-small cell lung cancer. This CDR3 is CASSPGTLSNQPQHF. The CDR3 region has the DNA TGTGCCAGCAGTCCCGGGACACTTAGCAATCAGCCCCAGCATTTT.